These T cell receptor beta chains were read from a single sample in a study of vaccination effects on CD4 cells after COVID-19. Their specific antigens are unknown. TCRdb keeps only in-frame clones here, not all; method: immunoSEQ multiplex PCR. The data hold tens of thousands of clones, with roughly four fifths observed a single time. The sequencing here drew on CD4+ T cells from PBMCs cultured with HCoV-229E spike peptides, taken after COVID-19 vaccination. The receptors stem from a human donor who received a COVID-19 vaccine. CDR3s include the opening cysteine and the closing phenylalanine or tryptophan. A D gene is named only where the DNA matches it firmly. Expanded clones are given a class, and other clones once, few, many or no size at all.

d_call: -
j_call: TRBJ1-1
v_call: TRBV6-5
clone_size: -
cdr3_aa: CASRLQGNTEAFF
cdr3_nt: TGTGCCAGCAGATTACAGGGAAACACTGAAGCTTTCTTT

d_call: -
j_call: TRBJ1-5
v_call: TRBV12-3/TRBV12-4
clone_size: -
cdr3_aa: CASSARVEQPQHF
cdr3_nt: TGTGCCAGCAGCGCCCGGGTGGAACAGCCCCAGCATTTT

d_call: TRBD1
j_call: TRBJ1-2
v_call: TRBV23-1
clone_size: once
cdr3_aa: CASSQRTGDYGYTF
cdr3_nt: TGCGCCAGCAGTCAACGGACAGGGGACTATGGCTACACCTTC

d_call: TRBD1
j_call: TRBJ2-1
v_call: TRBV5-6
clone_size: -
cdr3_aa: CASTLPGTAYNEQFF
cdr3_nt: TGTGCCAGCACCCTCCCCGGGACAGCATACAATGAGCAGTTCTTC

d_call: -
j_call: TRBJ1-2
v_call: TRBV29-1
clone_size: few
cdr3_aa: CSVAVGVVGYTF
cdr3_nt: TGCAGCGTTGCTGTGGGAGTGGTTGGCTACACCTTC

d_call: -
j_call: TRBJ2-5
v_call: TRBV18
clone_size: -
cdr3_aa: CASSPKRGTGQAEETQYF
cdr3_nt: TGTGCCAGCTCCCCCAAGAGGGGGACTGGACAAGCCGAGGAGACCCAGTACTTC

d_call: -
j_call: TRBJ1-5
v_call: TRBV19
clone_size: -
cdr3_aa: CASSLDRDQPQHF
cdr3_nt: TGTGCCAGTAGCTTGGACCGCGATCAGCCCCAGCATTTT

d_call: -
j_call: TRBJ1-6
v_call: TRBV7-3
clone_size: -
cdr3_aa: CASSLVYNSPLHF
cdr3_nt: TGTGCCAGCAGCTTAGTCTATAATTCACCCCTCCACTTT

d_call: -
j_call: TRBJ2-3
v_call: TRBV5-1
clone_size: -
cdr3_aa: CASSLRGDTDTQYF
cdr3_nt: TGCGCCAGCAGCTTGCGCGGGGACACAGATACGCAGTATTTT

d_call: -
j_call: TRBJ1-3
v_call: TRBV19
clone_size: -
cdr3_aa: CATGATGNTIYF
cdr3_nt: TGTGCCACCGGAGCGACTGGAAACACCATATATTTT

d_call: -
j_call: TRBJ1-1
v_call: TRBV27
clone_size: few
cdr3_aa: CASSYSSNTEAFF
cdr3_nt: TGTGCCAGCAGTTACAGCTCGAACACTGAAGCTTTCTTT

d_call: -
j_call: TRBJ2-5
v_call: TRBV7-2
clone_size: -
cdr3_aa: CASNMPQYQETQYF
cdr3_nt: TGTGCAAGCAATATGCCACAGTACCAAGAGACCCAGTACTTC

d_call: -
j_call: TRBJ1-4
v_call: TRBV4-2
clone_size: -
cdr3_aa: CASSQDGQGGEKLFF
cdr3_nt: TGTGCCAGCAGCCAAGACGGCCAGGGTGGAGAAAAACTGTTTTTT

d_call: TRBD1
j_call: TRBJ2-3
v_call: TRBV2
clone_size: -
cdr3_aa: CASLGTGGANTQYF
cdr3_nt: TGTGCCAGCCTAGGGACAGGGGGGGCAAATACGCAGTATTTT

d_call: -
j_call: TRBJ2-2
v_call: TRBV12-3/TRBV12-4
clone_size: -
cdr3_aa: CASSLPRNGELFF
cdr3_nt: TGTGCCAGCAGTTTACCCCGCAACGGGGAGCTGTTTTTT

d_call: -
j_call: TRBJ2-1
v_call: TRBV5-1
clone_size: -
cdr3_aa: CASSTIGTYNEQFF
cdr3_nt: TGCGCCAGCAGCACAATCGGGACTTACAATGAGCAGTTCTTC

d_call: -
j_call: TRBJ1-3
v_call: TRBV9
clone_size: -
cdr3_aa: CASTPRLNSGNTIYF
cdr3_nt: TGTGCCAGCACCCCCCGACTGAACTCTGGAAACACCATATATTTT

d_call: TRBD1
j_call: TRBJ1-6
v_call: TRBV18
clone_size: -
cdr3_aa: CASSRDRVKSYNSPLHF
cdr3_nt: TGTGCCAGCTCACGGGACAGGGTAAAATCCTATAATTCACCCCTCCACTTT

d_call: -
j_call: TRBJ1-5
v_call: TRBV4-3
clone_size: -
cdr3_aa: CASSQEINSNQPQHF
cdr3_nt: TGCGCCAGCAGCCAAGAAATAAATAGCAATCAGCCCCAGCATTTT

d_call: TRBD2
j_call: TRBJ2-3
v_call: TRBV5-1
clone_size: -
cdr3_aa: CASSSGLANTDTQYF
cdr3_nt: TGCGCCAGCAGCTCTGGACTAGCTAACACAGATACGCAGTATTTT

d_call: -
j_call: TRBJ2-1
v_call: TRBV5-1
clone_size: few
cdr3_aa: CASSFYRGTYNEQFF
cdr3_nt: TGCGCCAGCAGCTTTTATCGGGGGACCTACAATGAGCAGTTCTTC

d_call: TRBD1
j_call: TRBJ1-2
v_call: TRBV6-5
clone_size: -
cdr3_aa: CASSRWDRADGYTF
cdr3_nt: TGTGCCAGCAGTAGATGGGACAGGGCGGATGGCTACACCTTC

d_call: -
j_call: TRBJ1-1
v_call: TRBV28
clone_size: -
cdr3_aa: CASPPTGARNTEAFF
cdr3_nt: TGTGCCAGCCCCCCTACGGGGGCGAGGAACACTGAAGCTTTCTTT

d_call: -
j_call: TRBJ1-1
v_call: TRBV7-9
clone_size: -
cdr3_aa: CASSLGLGGTEAFF
cdr3_nt: TGTGCCAGCAGCTTGGGGCTCGGGGGAACTGAAGCTTTCTTT

d_call: -
j_call: TRBJ1-2
v_call: TRBV5-1
clone_size: -
cdr3_aa: CASSLAGAGRGYTF
cdr3_nt: TGCGCCAGCAGCTTGGCGGGGGCGGGCCGCGGCTACACCTTC

d_call: TRBD1
j_call: TRBJ1-2
v_call: TRBV6-1
clone_size: -
cdr3_aa: CASSEIGGTGYGYTF
cdr3_nt: TGTGCCAGCAGTGAAATAGGAGGGACAGGGTATGGCTACACCTTC

d_call: TRBD2
j_call: TRBJ2-1
v_call: TRBV9
clone_size: -
cdr3_aa: CASSGIAGVGSEQFF
cdr3_nt: TGTGCCAGCAGCGGAATAGCGGGGGTCGGAAGTGAGCAGTTCTTC

d_call: TRBD1
j_call: TRBJ1-5
v_call: TRBV6-6
clone_size: -
cdr3_aa: CASSYRGQGNNQPQHF
cdr3_nt: TGTGCCAGCAGTTACCGCGGACAGGGGAACAATCAGCCCCAGCATTTT

d_call: -
j_call: TRBJ2-3
v_call: TRBV18
clone_size: -
cdr3_aa: CASSREQMPDTQYF
cdr3_nt: TGTGCCAGCTCACGGGAGCAGATGCCAGATACGCAGTATTTT

d_call: -
j_call: TRBJ1-1
v_call: TRBV29-1
clone_size: -
cdr3_aa: CSAGAGVYTEAFF
cdr3_nt: TGCAGCGCAGGTGCAGGGGTGTACACTGAAGCTTTCTTT

d_call: TRBD1
j_call: TRBJ2-1
v_call: TRBV19
clone_size: -
cdr3_aa: CASSAGQGMGQFF
cdr3_nt: TGTGCCAGTAGTGCCGGACAGGGTATGGGGCAGTTCTTC

d_call: -
j_call: TRBJ1-1
v_call: TRBV2
clone_size: -
cdr3_aa: CASKPDPSWNTEAFF
cdr3_nt: TGTGCCAGCAAACCGGACCCGAGCTGGAACACTGAAGCTTTCTTT

d_call: -
j_call: TRBJ1-1
v_call: TRBV30
clone_size: -
cdr3_aa: CAWNGRQPEAFF
cdr3_nt: TGTGCCTGGAACGGCCGACAGCCTGAAGCTTTCTTT

d_call: TRBD1
j_call: TRBJ1-1
v_call: TRBV7-2
clone_size: -
cdr3_aa: CASSPRQGTSEAFF
cdr3_nt: TGTGCCAGCAGCCCCCGACAGGGTACCTCTGAAGCTTTCTTT

d_call: -
j_call: TRBJ2-1
v_call: TRBV6-1
clone_size: -
cdr3_aa: CASSDPPKYNEQFF
cdr3_nt: TGTGCCAGCAGTGATCCCCCCAAGTACAATGAGCAGTTCTTC

d_call: -
j_call: TRBJ1-2
v_call: TRBV5-1
clone_size: -
cdr3_aa: CASSSRGGRASNNYGYTF
cdr3_nt: TGCGCCAGCAGCTCCCGGGGAGGCAGGGCCTCTAATAACTATGGCTACACCTTC

d_call: TRBD1
j_call: TRBJ2-1
v_call: TRBV5-1
clone_size: -
cdr3_aa: CASSQGQHTNEQFF
cdr3_nt: TGCGCCAGCAGCCAGGGACAGCACACCAATGAGCAGTTCTTC

d_call: -
j_call: TRBJ2-3
v_call: TRBV18
clone_size: once
cdr3_aa: CASSPRFAGSTDTQYF
cdr3_nt: TGTGCCAGCTCACCACGTTTCGCCGGGAGCACAGATACGCAGTATTTT

d_call: -
j_call: TRBJ2-5
v_call: TRBV4-1
clone_size: -
cdr3_aa: CASSQDRETQYF
cdr3_nt: TGCGCCAGCAGCCAAGATCGGGAGACCCAGTACTTC

d_call: -
j_call: TRBJ2-3
v_call: TRBV5-1
clone_size: -
cdr3_aa: CASSLGGPTDTQYF
cdr3_nt: TGCGCCAGCAGCTTGGGCGGTCCCACAGATACGCAGTATTTT

d_call: TRBD1
j_call: TRBJ1-1
v_call: TRBV11-3
clone_size: -
cdr3_aa: CASSQGGFTEAFF
cdr3_nt: TGTGCCAGCAGCCAGGGGGGCTTTACTGAAGCTTTCTTT

d_call: TRBD1
j_call: TRBJ2-2
v_call: TRBV9
clone_size: -
cdr3_aa: CASTDRGPQEYTGELFF
cdr3_nt: TGTGCCAGCACCGACAGGGGGCCTCAGGAGTACACCGGGGAGCTGTTTTTT

d_call: TRBD2
j_call: TRBJ2-5
v_call: TRBV11-2
clone_size: once
cdr3_aa: CASSLTSGGMETQYF
cdr3_nt: TGTGCCAGCAGCTTAACTAGCGGGGGTATGGAGACCCAGTACTTC

d_call: -
j_call: TRBJ2-2
v_call: TRBV5-1
clone_size: -
cdr3_aa: CASSLDRGYTGELFF
cdr3_nt: TGCGCCAGCAGCTTGGATCGCGGGTACACCGGGGAGCTGTTTTTT

d_call: -
j_call: TRBJ2-5
v_call: TRBV30
clone_size: -
cdr3_aa: CAWSSSWTQYF
cdr3_nt: TGTGCCTGGAGTTCGAGTTGGACCCAGTACTTC

d_call: -
j_call: TRBJ2-1
v_call: TRBV28
clone_size: -
cdr3_aa: CASSAYGTALNNEQFF
cdr3_nt: TGTGCCAGCAGTGCTTACGGGACGGCACTCAACAATGAGCAGTTCTTC

d_call: -
j_call: TRBJ1-2
v_call: TRBV6-5
clone_size: -
cdr3_aa: CASSYEGIGGYTF
cdr3_nt: TGTGCCAGCAGTTACGAGGGGATTGGGGGCTACACCTTC

d_call: TRBD1
j_call: TRBJ2-2
v_call: TRBV6-5
clone_size: -
cdr3_aa: CASSRTGDSGELFF
cdr3_nt: TGTGCCAGCAGCAGGACAGGGGATTCCGGGGAGCTGTTTTTT

d_call: -
j_call: TRBJ1-4
v_call: TRBV5-1
clone_size: -
cdr3_aa: CASSLVGQWGEKLFF
cdr3_nt: TGCGCCAGCAGCTTGGTTGGACAGTGGGGTGAAAAACTGTTTTTT

d_call: -
j_call: TRBJ1-5
v_call: TRBV24-1
clone_size: -
cdr3_aa: CATSTRGGQPQHF
cdr3_nt: TGTGCCACCAGTACCCGGGGGGGCCAGCCCCAGCATTTT

d_call: TRBD1
j_call: TRBJ1-2
v_call: TRBV24-1
clone_size: -
cdr3_aa: CATSDSTGVGYGYTF
cdr3_nt: TGTGCCACCAGTGATTCTACAGGGGTTGGCTATGGCTACACCTTC

d_call: -
j_call: TRBJ1-1
v_call: TRBV27
clone_size: once
cdr3_aa: CASSLSKGWNTEAFF
cdr3_nt: TGTGCCAGCAGTTTATCGAAGGGGTGGAACACTGAAGCTTTCTTT

d_call: -
j_call: TRBJ1-5
v_call: TRBV7-8
clone_size: -
cdr3_aa: CASSLVPQGQPQHF
cdr3_nt: TGTGCCAGCAGCTTAGTTCCACAGGGCCAGCCCCAGCATTTT

d_call: TRBD1
j_call: TRBJ2-2
v_call: TRBV7-8
clone_size: -
cdr3_aa: CASSYLGGTGSTGELFF
cdr3_nt: TGTGCCAGCAGCTACCTTGGGGGGACAGGGTCCACCGGGGAGCTGTTTTTT

d_call: TRBD1
j_call: TRBJ1-2
v_call: TRBV7-8
clone_size: few
cdr3_aa: CASSSGGGAGGYTF
cdr3_nt: TGTGCCAGCAGCTCAGGGGGAGGAGCGGGGGGCTACACCTTC

d_call: -
j_call: TRBJ1-2
v_call: TRBV5-8
clone_size: -
cdr3_aa: CASSLGRGINYGYTF
cdr3_nt: TGTGCCAGCAGCTTGGGGAGGGGCATTAACTATGGCTACACCTTC

d_call: -
j_call: TRBJ2-5
v_call: TRBV27
clone_size: -
cdr3_aa: CASSLAGRETQYF
cdr3_nt: TGTGCCAGCAGCCTCGCCGGCCGGGAGACCCAGTACTTC

d_call: -
j_call: TRBJ1-5
v_call: TRBV9
clone_size: -
cdr3_aa: CASSVDTGPEQPQHF
cdr3_nt: TGTGCCAGCAGCGTGGATACAGGCCCGGAGCAGCCCCAGCATTTT

d_call: TRBD1
j_call: TRBJ1-1
v_call: TRBV6-6
clone_size: once
cdr3_aa: CASSYDRGAVDTEAFF
cdr3_nt: TGTGCCAGCAGTTACGACAGGGGTGCGGTAGACACTGAAGCTTTCTTT